A selection of T cell receptor beta chains follows, all from one sample in a study of shared clonotypes between healthy human individuals. Clones were sequenced by immunoSEQ multiplex PCR, and TCRdb holds only the in-frame ones, with some missing. The sample has about 960,000 clones, more than 75% seen once. The sample taken for sequencing was memory CD4+ T cells sorted from blood. The receptors were sampled from a man aged 18 to 29 in good health. Each CDR3 is given with its conserved first and last residue. The order of the fields is D gene, V gene, CDR3 protein. A D gene is named only where the DNA matches it firmly.

TRBD1 | TRBV11-2 | CASSLGETGVQYF
NA | TRBV9 | CASSEPILGDANYGYTF
TRBD2 | TRBV27 | CASRERGVGEQYF
TRBD2 | TRBV18 | CASSPLAGGPYEQYF
NA | TRBV2 | CASSDGLGGSYEQYF
TRBD1 | TRBV28 | CASSSPHHRGHGYTF
NA | TRBV25-1 | CASSDWPSEQFF
NA | TRBV29-1 | CSVGDGYGYTF
NA | TRBV6-5 | CASTPDGNYGYTF
TRBD2 | TRBV6-1 | CASSGSSGGGTDTQYF
NA | TRBV4-2 | CASSQDGDTNQPQHF
NA | TRBV6-1 | CASSERGKRYEQYF
NA | TRBV29-1 | CSVEGSGNTIYF
NA | TRBV2 | CASTEQGIIIGGNTF
NA | TRBV30 | CAWSLGGSNSPLHF